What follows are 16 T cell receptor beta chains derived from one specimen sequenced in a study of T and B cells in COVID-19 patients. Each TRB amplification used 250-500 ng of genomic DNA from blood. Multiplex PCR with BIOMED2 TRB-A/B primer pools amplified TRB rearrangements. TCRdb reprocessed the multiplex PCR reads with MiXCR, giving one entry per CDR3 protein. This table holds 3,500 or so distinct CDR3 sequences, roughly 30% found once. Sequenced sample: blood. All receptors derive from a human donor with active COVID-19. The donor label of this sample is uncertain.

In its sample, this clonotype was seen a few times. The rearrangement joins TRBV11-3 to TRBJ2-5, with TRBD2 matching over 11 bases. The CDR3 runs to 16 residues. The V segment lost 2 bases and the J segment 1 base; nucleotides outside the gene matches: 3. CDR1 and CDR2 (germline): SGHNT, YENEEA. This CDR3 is CASSLRLAGGQETQYF. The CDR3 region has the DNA TGTGCCAGCAGCTTAAGGCTAGCGGGGGGCCAAGAGACCCAGTACTTC.

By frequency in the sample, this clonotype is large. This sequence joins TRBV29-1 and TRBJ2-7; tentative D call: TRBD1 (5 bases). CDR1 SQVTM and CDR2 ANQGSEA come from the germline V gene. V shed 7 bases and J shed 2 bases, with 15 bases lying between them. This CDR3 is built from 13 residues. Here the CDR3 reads CSEGHSVAYEQYF. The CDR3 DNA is TGCAGCGAAGGACACTCGGTCGCCTACGAGCAGTACTTC.

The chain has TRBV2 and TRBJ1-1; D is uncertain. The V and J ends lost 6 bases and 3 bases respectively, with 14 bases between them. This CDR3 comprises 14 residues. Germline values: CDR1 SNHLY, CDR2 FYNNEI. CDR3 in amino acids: CASRDGAGDTEAFF. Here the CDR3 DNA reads TGTGCCAGCAGAGACGGAGCCGGGGACACTGAAGCTTTCTTT.

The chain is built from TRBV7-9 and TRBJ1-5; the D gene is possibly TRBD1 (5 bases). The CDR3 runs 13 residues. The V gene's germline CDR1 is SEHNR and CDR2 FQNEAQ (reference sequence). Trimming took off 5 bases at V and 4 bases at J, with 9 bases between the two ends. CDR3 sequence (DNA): TGTGCCAGCAGCCCGGGACGGAATCAGCCCCAGCATTTT. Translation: CASSPGRNQPQHF. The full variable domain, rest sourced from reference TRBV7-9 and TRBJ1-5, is DTGVSQNPRHKITKRGQNVTFRCDPISEHNRLYWYRQTLGQGPEFLTYFQNEAQLEKSRLLSDRFSAERPKGSFSTLEIQRTEQGDSAMYLCASSPGRNQPQHFGDGTRLSIL.

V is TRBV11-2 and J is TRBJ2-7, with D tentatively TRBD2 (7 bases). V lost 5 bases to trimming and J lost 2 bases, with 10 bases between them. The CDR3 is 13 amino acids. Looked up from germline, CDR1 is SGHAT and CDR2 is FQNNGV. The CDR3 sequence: CASSRGGPYEQYF. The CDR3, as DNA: TGTGCCAGCAGCAGGGGGGGCCCCTACGAGCAGTACTTC.

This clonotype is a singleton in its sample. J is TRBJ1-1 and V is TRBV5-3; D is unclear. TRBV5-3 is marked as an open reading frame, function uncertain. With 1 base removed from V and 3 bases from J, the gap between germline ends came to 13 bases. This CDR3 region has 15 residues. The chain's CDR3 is CARSLWRCADTEAFF. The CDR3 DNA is TGTGCCAGAAGCTTGTGGAGGTGCGCAGACACTGAAGCTTTCTTT.

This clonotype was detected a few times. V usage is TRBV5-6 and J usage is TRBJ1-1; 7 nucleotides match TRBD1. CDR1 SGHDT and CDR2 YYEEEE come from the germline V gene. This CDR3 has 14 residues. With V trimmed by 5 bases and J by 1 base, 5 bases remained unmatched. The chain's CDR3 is CASRQTGTNTEAFF. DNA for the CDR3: TGTGCCAGCAGGCAGACAGGGACGAACACTGAAGCTTTCTTT. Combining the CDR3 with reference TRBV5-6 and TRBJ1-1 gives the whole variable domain DAGVTQSPTHLIKTRGQQVTLRCSPKSGHDTVSWYQQALGQGPQFIFQYYEEEERQRGNFPDRFSGHQFPNYSSELNVNALLLGDSALYLCASRQTGTNTEAFFGQGTRLTVV.

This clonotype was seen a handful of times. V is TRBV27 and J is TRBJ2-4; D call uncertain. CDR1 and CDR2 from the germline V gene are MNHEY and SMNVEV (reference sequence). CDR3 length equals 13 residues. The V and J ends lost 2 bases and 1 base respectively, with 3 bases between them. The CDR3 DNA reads TGTGCCAGCAGTTTAAGTGCCAAAAACATTCAGTACTTC. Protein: CASSLSAKNIQYF.

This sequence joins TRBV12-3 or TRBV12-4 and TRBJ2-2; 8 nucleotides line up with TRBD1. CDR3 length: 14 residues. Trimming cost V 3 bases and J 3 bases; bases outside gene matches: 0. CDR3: CASSLTGDTGELFF. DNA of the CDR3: TGTGCCAGCAGTTTGACAGGGGACACCGGGGAGCTGTTTTTT.

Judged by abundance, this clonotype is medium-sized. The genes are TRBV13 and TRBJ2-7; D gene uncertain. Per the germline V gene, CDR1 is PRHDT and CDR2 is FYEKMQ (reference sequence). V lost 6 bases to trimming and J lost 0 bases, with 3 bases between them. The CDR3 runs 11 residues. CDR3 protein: CASSYSYEQYF. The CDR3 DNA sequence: TGTGCCAGCAGTTACTCCTACGAGCAGTACTTC.

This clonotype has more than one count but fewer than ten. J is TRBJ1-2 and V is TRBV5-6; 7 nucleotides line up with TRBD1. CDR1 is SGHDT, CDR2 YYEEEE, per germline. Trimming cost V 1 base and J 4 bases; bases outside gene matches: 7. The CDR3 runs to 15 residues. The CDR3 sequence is CASSLLGGPSYGYTF. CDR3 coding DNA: TGTGCCAGCAGCTTGTTAGGGGGCCCCTCCTATGGCTACACCTTC. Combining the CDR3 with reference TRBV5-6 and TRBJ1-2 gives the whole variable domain DAGVTQSPTHLIKTRGQQVTLRCSPKSGHDTVSWYQQALGQGPQFIFQYYEEEERQRGNFPDRFSGHQFPNYSSELNVNALLLGDSALYLCASSLLGGPSYGYTFGSGTRLTVV.

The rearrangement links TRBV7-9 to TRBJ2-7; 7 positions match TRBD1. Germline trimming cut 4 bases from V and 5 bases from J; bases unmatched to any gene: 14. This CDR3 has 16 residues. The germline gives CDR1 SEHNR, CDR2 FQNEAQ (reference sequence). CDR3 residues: CASSSRPAGGRNEQYF. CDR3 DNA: TGTGCCAGCAGCTCCCGCCCGGCAGGGGGTCGGAACGAGCAGTACTTC.

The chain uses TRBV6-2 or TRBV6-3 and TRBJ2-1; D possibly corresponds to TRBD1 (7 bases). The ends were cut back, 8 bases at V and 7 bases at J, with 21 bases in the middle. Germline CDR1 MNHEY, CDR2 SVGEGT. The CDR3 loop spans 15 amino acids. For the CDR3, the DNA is TGTGCCAGCGCCCAGCACAGGGGAGGAAAAAATGAGCAGTTCTTC. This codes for CASAQHRGGKNEQFF.

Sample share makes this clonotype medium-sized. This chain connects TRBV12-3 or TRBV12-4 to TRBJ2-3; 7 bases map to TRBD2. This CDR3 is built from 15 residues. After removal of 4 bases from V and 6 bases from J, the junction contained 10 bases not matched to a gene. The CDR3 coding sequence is TGTGCCAGCAGTTCCCTGGGGGGGGGAGGGGATACGCAGTATTTT. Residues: CASSSLGGGGDTQYF.

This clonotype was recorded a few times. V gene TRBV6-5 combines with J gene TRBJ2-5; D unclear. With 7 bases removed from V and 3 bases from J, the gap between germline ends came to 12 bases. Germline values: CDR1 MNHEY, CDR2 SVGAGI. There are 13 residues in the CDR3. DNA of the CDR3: TGTGCCAGCACCCGAGGACGGGAAGAGACCCAGTACTTC. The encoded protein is CASTRGREETQYF.

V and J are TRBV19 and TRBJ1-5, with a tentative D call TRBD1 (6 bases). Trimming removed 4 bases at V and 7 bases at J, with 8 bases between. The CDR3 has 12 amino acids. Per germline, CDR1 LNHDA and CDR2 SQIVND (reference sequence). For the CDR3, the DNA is TGTGCCAGTAGTAAGGGGGAACAGCCCCAGCATTTT. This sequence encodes CASSKGEQPQHF.